This TCR beta chain is drawn from a study of blood T cell repertoires in COVID-19. In the study overall: Samples of COVID-19 (acute and convalescent) were obtained from the United States, Italy and Spain.

Original data processing: From reference gene primer amplification, estimates of nucleated cell counts were derived. Repertoires were generated with immunoSEQ multiplex PCR, while TCRdb's copy carries only in-frame clones and drops some. D and trimming were read from the DNA, whereas the V and J calls and clone size are those reported in that table. The sample has 150,000 to 200,000 clones; 82% are singletons. Sequenced: peripheral blood. The origin of this receptor is a woman aged 55-75 years with COVID-19, enrolled during active disease.

The CDR3 nucleotides read TGTGCCAGCAGCCCAAAGGGCAGGGGAGATGAAAAACTGTTTTTT. Translated, it gives CASSPKGRGDEKLFF. The chain carries TRBV14 and TRBJ1-4; weak D call: TRBD1 (6 bases). The germline gives CDR1 SGHDN, CDR2 FVKESK. This CDR3 spans 15 amino acids. With 4 bases removed from V and 6 bases from J, the gap between germline ends came to 15 bases.